A selection of T cell receptor beta chains follows, all from one sample in a study of siplizumab effects on memory and regulatory T cells. The assay was immunoSEQ multiplex PCR, and TCRdb's table has in-frame clones only and misses some. The sample gives 50,000 to 75,000 clones, 70% to 85% of which show up once; roughly 0.4% is in the top ten. Sequencing was performed on memory CD4+ T cells sorted from blood. The receptors stem from a human donor in good health. The CDR3 runs from the conserved cysteine through the conserved F or W. Fields, in order: clone size, V gene, J gene, D gene, CDR3 DNA, CDR3 protein. D genes are given only for firm matches. Clone size is not always given. Where it is, it says once, few, many or a class for expanded clones.

>once|TRBV5-6|TRBJ1-5|.
TGTGCCAGCAGCTTCCGGCGGTATAGCAATCAGCCCCAGCATTTT
CASSFRRYSNQPQHF
>few|TRBV5-4|TRBJ2-1|.
TGTGCCAGCAGCTTGGGGGGACGGAACAATGAGCAGTTCTTC
CASSLGGRNNEQFF
>many|TRBV30|TRBJ1-1|.
TGTGCCTCCACACGCGGGATGAACACTGAAGCTTTCTTT
CASTRGMNTEAFF
>.|TRBV19|TRBJ1-2|.
TGTGCCAGTAGTTCCCCAAGTGGGCCCCAGGGCGGCTACACCTTC
CASSSPSGPQGGYTF
>.|TRBV5-4|TRBJ2-6|TRBD2
TGTGCCAGCGGCCGTGTGGGTAGCGGGGGGGCTGGGGCCAACGTCCTGACTTTC
CASGRVGSGGAGANVLTF
>.|TRBV19|TRBJ2-7|TRBD2
TGTGCCAGGCTGCGGGAGCTCGATTACGAGCAGTACTTC
CARLRELDYEQYF
>few|TRBV28|TRBJ1-2|.
TGTGCCAGCAGTTTACCTATGGGGCAAGCCCATGGCTACACCTTC
CASSLPMGQAHGYTF
>few|TRBV5-1|TRBJ1-1|TRBD1
TGCGCCAGCAGGTGGGACAGGGGGCAATTCGAAGCTTTCTTT
CASRWDRGQFEAFF
>.|TRBV10-3|TRBJ2-2|.
TGTGCCATCATGGGGGGATCAGGGGAGCTGTTTTTT
CAIMGGSGELFF
>.|TRBV6-6|TRBJ1-3|.
TGTGCCAGCAGTTACAACGGAAACACCATATATTTT
CASSYNGNTIYF
>.|TRBV7-2|TRBJ2-7|.
TGTGCCAGCAGCTTAGAGACCACCGGCTACGAGCAGTACTTC
CASSLETTGYEQYF
>.|TRBV29-1|TRBJ2-2|.
TGCAGCGTTCGAAACACCGGGGAGCTGTTTTTT
CSVRNTGELFF
>.|TRBV7-2|TRBJ2-1|TRBD2
TGTGCCAGCAGCTTAGCGAAGACTAGCGGGGTGTCGTATGAGCAGTTCTTC
CASSLAKTSGVSYEQFF
>.|TRBV5-1|TRBJ2-3|TRBD2
TGCGCCAGCAGCCCCGGACTAGCGGAAGATACGCAGTATTTT
CASSPGLAEDTQYF
>.|TRBV11-2|TRBJ1-2|.
TGTGCCAGCAGCTTACAGGACCTCTATGGCTACACCTTC
CASSLQDLYGYTF
>.|TRBV30|TRBJ1-1|.
TGTGCCTGGAGTGTACCGGGGGTAATGTTCACTGAAGCTTTCTTT
CAWSVPGVMFTEAFF
>.|TRBV5-1|TRBJ1-2|TRBD1
TGCGCCAGCAGTTCTCCGGGACAGGCGGCCTATGGCTACACCTTC
CASSSPGQAAYGYTF
>.|TRBV6-5|TRBJ1-4|TRBD1
TGTGCCAGCAGATCGACAGGGGAGGGTGAAAAACTGTTTTTT
CASRSTGEGEKLFF
>.|TRBV28|TRBJ1-2|TRBD1
TGTGCCAGCAGTTTTACCGGGACAGGCCTCGGAGGCTACACCTTC
CASSFTGTGLGGYTF
>.|TRBV10-2|TRBJ1-4|TRBD1
TGCGCCAGCAAGAAGGGGGCAGCTAATGAAAAACTGTTTTTT
CASKKGAANEKLFF
>.|TRBV4-2|TRBJ1-3|.
TGTGCCAGCAGCCAAGAGTCGCGGGGGGCCCGAAACACCATATATTTT
CASSQESRGARNTIYF
>.|TRBV29-1|TRBJ1-4|.
TGCAGCGCTGGAGGTGTATTTAATGAAAAACTGTTTTTT
CSAGGVFNEKLFF
>.|TRBV7-2|TRBJ2-1|.
TGTGCCAGCACTCTCACCGGCAATGAGCAGTTCTTC
CASTLTGNEQFF
>.|TRBV4-2|TRBJ2-3|.
TGTGCCAGCAGCCAGGGAGCACCCGTTACAGATACGCAGTATTTT
CASSQGAPVTDTQYF
>.|TRBV30|TRBJ1-3|.
TGTGCCTGGAGTGTCGGAGGCTCTGGAAACACCATATATTTT
CAWSVGGSGNTIYF
>many|TRBV4-1|TRBJ1-1|.
TGCGCCAGCAGCCAGGGTGATGCAGCGTTCACTGAAGCTTTCTTT
CASSQGDAAFTEAFF
>.|TRBV7-2|TRBJ2-5|.
TGTGCCAGCAGCTTAGGGGCAGTAGAGACCCAGTACTTC
CASSLGAVETQYF
>.|TRBV2|TRBJ1-5|.
TGTGCCAGCAGTGATTTTCAGCCCCAGCATTTT
CASSDFQPQHF
>.|TRBV2|TRBJ2-1|TRBD1
TGTGCCAGCAGTGGAAGACAGGGGGCTTCCTACAATGAGCAGTTCTTC
CASSGRQGASYNEQFF
>few|TRBV7-2|TRBJ2-5|.
TGTGCCAGCAGCTATCGGACACAAGAGACCCAGTACTTC
CASSYRTQETQYF
>.|TRBV9|TRBJ1-2|.
TGTGCCAGCAGCGTAGCGGCAGCTTCTAACTATGGCTACACCTTC
CASSVAAASNYGYTF
>.|TRBV5-1|TRBJ1-4|.
TGCGCCAGCAGCTCGTCCGGGACGAGTAATGAAAAACTGTTTTTT
CASSSSGTSNEKLFF
>.|TRBV4-2|TRBJ1-1|.
TGTGCCAGCAGCCAAGTGCCGGAGAACACTGAAGCTTTCTTT
CASSQVPENTEAFF
>.|TRBV19|TRBJ1-5|.
TGTGCCAGTAGCCCGAACAGGGAGGGCAATCAGCCCCAGCATTTT
CASSPNREGNQPQHF
>.|TRBV19|TRBJ1-5|.
TGTGCCAGTCGACCAGGGGCGTTCGCAAATAGCAATCAGCCCCAGCATTTT
CASRPGAFANSNQPQHF
>once|TRBV2|TRBJ2-5|.
TGTGCCAGCCCAGCCAAGGGGCGATCTGGGGGGTACCAAGAGACCCAGTACTTC
CASPAKGRSGGYQETQYF
>once|TRBV9|TRBJ2-5|TRBD1
TGTGCCAGCAGCTCAAAGGACAGGTTTGAGGCCCAGTACTTC
CASSSKDRFEAQYF
>.|TRBV21-1|TRBJ1-5|.
TGTGCCAGCAGCAATCAGGTCCAGAGCAATCAGCCCCAGCATTTT
CASSNQVQSNQPQHF
>.|TRBV28|TRBJ1-3|.
TGTGCCAGCAGCGTCGGGACGGCCGGAAACACCATATATTTT
CASSVGTAGNTIYF
>.|TRBV9|TRBJ1-1|.
TGTGCCAGCAGCGTCGGGGGCGAGGGCACTGAAGCTTTCTTT
CASSVGGEGTEAFF
>.|TRBV2|TRBJ2-5|TRBD2
TGTGCCAGCCGGACTAGCCGGGAGACCCAGTACTTC
CASRTSRETQYF
>.|TRBV9|TRBJ2-1|.
TGTGCCAGCAGCGTAGAGAGCTATAACAATGAGCAGTTCTTC
CASSVESYNNEQFF
>.|TRBV19|TRBJ1-4|TRBD1
TGTGCCAGTAGTTGGACAGGCAGTAATGAAAAACTGTTTTTT
CASSWTGSNEKLFF
>.|TRBV10-2|TRBJ2-2|.
TGCGCCAGCAGGTCGGGTGTCAACACCGGGGAGCTGTTTTTT
CASRSGVNTGELFF
>.|TRBV7-2|TRBJ1-1|TRBD1
TGTGCCAGCAGCCCCCCCCCAGGGGGCACTGAAGCTTTCTTT
CASSPPPGGTEAFF
>once|TRBV21-1|TRBJ1-1|.
TGTGCCAGCAGCAATAGCCCGAACACTGAAGCTTTCTTT
CASSNSPNTEAFF
>.|TRBV21-1|TRBJ1-6|.
TGTGCCAGCAGCGAGGAAGTCACGGAGGGTTCACCCCTCCACTTT
CASSEEVTEGSPLHF